This T cell receptor beta chain derives from a study of OX40 agonist ivuxolimab in advanced cancers. As for the study more broadly: The costimulatory receptor OX40 (CD134) was targeted by ivuxolimab, a fully human IgG2 agonistic monoclonal antibody. The monotherapy dose-escalation portion (N = 52 patients) of the phase I ivuxolimab trial is reported in the paper. Among the approximately 50 dose-escalation patients, around 20 had hepatocellular carcinoma, some 15 melanoma, 9 renal cell carcinoma and 9 head and neck cancer. Partial responses occurred in three dose-escalation patients, of whom one had hepatocellular carcinoma and two had cutaneous melanoma. The purpose of peripheral TCRbeta sequencing was to test whether ivuxolimab changed TCR sequence diversity and led to clonal T-cell expansion. Intravenous ivuxolimab was administered to patients every 2 weeks at six dose levels: 0.01, 0.1, 0.3, 1.5, 3 and 10 mg/kg. The dose-escalation cohort was almost 85% male with a mean age of about 65 years, ranging from roughly 20 to 80. Patients were allowed to have had prior anti-PD-1, anti-PD-L1 or anti-CTLA-4 therapy, and approximately 40% of the dose-escalation patients had been treated with checkpoint inhibitors. Broader findings and caveats from the paper: Antigen specificity was not determined for the clonally expanded peripheral T cells. Low levels of normalized T-cell clonal expansion were also shown by some nonresponding patients. At doses from 0.1 to 3.0 mg/kg, clonal expansion was seen in both CD4+ and CD8+ blood T cells between baseline and week 6. In the 0.1-3.0 mg/kg groups, partial responders had among the lowest normalized peripheral clonal expansion, particularly in CD8+ T cells. On average, CD8+ T cells showed more expanded clones than CD4+ T cells after ivuxolimab.

With regard to this clone: This receptor's antigen is unknown. One base away there is no much larger clone; base qualities are not given.

To sequence the TCRbeta CDR3 region, genomic DNA was isolated from the sorted cells. The immunoSEQ Assay was used to sequence the TCRbeta CDR3 regions. TCRdb re-hosts the immuneACCESS table, in-frame sequences only. Its copies lack some clones; in the studies checked, an unresolved V gene accounts for under half of them, and the cause for the rest is not known. The sample table contains approximately 76,000 clones; only one count was recorded for almost 85% of them. The top ten constitute about 0.6% of the sample. The CDR3 runs 19 residues from the cysteine to the phenylalanine. The entry retains the CDR3 DNA only, 57 bases that are in frame from base 1. From a lookup of the germline V gene, CDR1 and CDR2 are KGHSH and LQKENI. V is pared back by 0 bases and J by 0 bases, with 17 bases lying between the germline termini. The trial excluded patients who had a history of autoimmune disease or who were on systemic immunosuppression. Peripheral blood for TCR sequencing was collected from all dose cohorts at baseline, on cycle 4 day 1, and on cycle 7 day 1. The samples were taken from a phase I, first-in-human, multicenter, open-label dose-escalation trial of ivuxolimab. Adults with locally advanced or metastatic melanoma, renal cell carcinoma, hepatocellular carcinoma or head and neck squamous cell carcinoma were enrolled in the trial. Before TCR sequencing, CD4+ and CD8+ T cells were separately sorted from peripheral blood.

The sequence was obtained from an adult with an advanced solid tumor such as melanoma, head and neck, liver or kidney cancer. The V gene is TRBV18 and the J gene is TRBJ1-4, and possibly TRBD1, on 6 matching bases. Source: CD4+ or CD8+ T cells sorted from blood, taken in a trial of the OX40 agonist ivuxolimab. CDR3 sequence: CASSPPNTGNSATNEKLFF. The base sequence is TGTGCCAGCTCACCACCAAATACAGGGAACTCTGCAACTAATGAAAAACTGTTTTTT.